The source of this T cell receptor (beta chain) is a study of shared clonotypes between healthy human individuals. Points from the study as a whole: A limitation of the genetic and exposure-history diversity represented arose from few donors.

Comments on this clone: Its antigen is still unknown.

Here immunoSEQ multiplex PCR was the method, and the copy in TCRdb shows in-frame clones only, minus some. This table holds a few million clones, 80% to 95% found once. The sequenced sample was naive CD4+ T cells from PBMCs. The subset: CD45RA+ positively selected. This clonotype was obtained from a man between 18 and 35 years old in good health. Some clones in this sample may be carry-over from other donors' samples.

The CDR3 region is CASGGRRGGGLTGELFF. CDR3 DNA: TGTGCTAGTGGCGGCCGGCGAGGGGGAGGCCTAACCGGGGAGCTGTTTTTT. V gene TRBV12-5 combines with J gene TRBJ2-2; either TRBD1 or TRBD2 may fit D (6 bases each). Germline assignment: CDR1 LGHNT and CDR2 FRNRAP. Trimming pared 6 bases from V and 5 bases from J, leaving 22 bases between. The CDR3 consists of 17 residues.